These T cell receptor beta chains were read from a single sample in a study of human T cells and chemical hapten exposure. A single record per CDR3 protein comes from TCRdb applying MiXCR to the RACE reads. The data contain about 360,000 distinct CDR3 sequences, about 4.4% of them singletons. Sequencing was performed on whole blood, taken in connection with sensitization to the hapten diphenylcyclopropenone (DPC). Receptor source: a woman in her fifties or sixties with alopecia areata. Some clones in this sample may be carry-over from other donors' samples. Both conserved end residues are part of each CDR3. A D gene is named only where the DNA matches it firmly. Only part of the rows carry a size: once, few, many, or a class if the clone is expanded.

d_call clone_size j_call v_call cdr3_nt cdr3_aa
- - TRBJ2-7 TRBV12-3/TRBV12-4 TGTGCCAGCAGTCCCCAAGTACAAGCGGGCGAGCAGTACTTC CASSPQVQAGEQYF
- - TRBJ2-7 TRBV6-6 TGTGCCAGCAGCCACAGTACCAGCTCCTACGAGCAGTACTTC CASSHSTSSYEQYF
TRBD1 many TRBJ2-3 TRBV7-6 TGTGCCAGCAGCCCCATGGCGGGACAGGGGGCAGATACGCAGTATTTT CASSPMAGQGADTQYF
- few TRBJ2-2 TRBV10-1 TGCGCCAGCATTTTAGTACTTACGAACACCGGGGAGCTGTTTTTT CASILVLTNTGELFF
TRBD1 many TRBJ2-7 TRBV5-1 TGCGCCAGCAGGACAGGGGGCTTATACGAGCAGTACTTC CASRTGGLYEQYF
- many TRBJ2-7 TRBV7-9 TGTGCCAGCAGCCCGGCTTCCGAGCAGTACTTC CASSPASEQYF
TRBD2 few TRBJ2-7 TRBV29-1 TGCAGCGTTGGTCTGGGACTAGCAGACGAGCAGTACTTC CSVGLGLADEQYF
- many TRBJ2-7 TRBV5-1 TGCGCCAGCAGCTTGGAGGACACGGCCTACGAGCAGTACTTC CASSLEDTAYEQYF
- many TRBJ1-1 TRBV5-1 TGCGCCAGCAGCTCCGGGCGGACCTACACTGAAGCTTTCTTT CASSSGRTYTEAFF
- few TRBJ2-4 TRBV6-6 TGTGCCAGCAGCTCCCCCCCCCAAAACATTCAGTACTTC CASSSPPQNIQYF
TRBD1 many TRBJ1-5 TRBV27 TGTGCCAGCAGTTGGACAGGGGTGAATCAGCCCCAGCATTTT CASSWTGVNQPQHF
- many TRBJ2-5 TRBV9 TGTGCCAGCTCCCGGGGTGAAGAGACCCAGTACTTC CASSRGEETQYF
- - TRBJ1-1 TRBV4-1 TGCGCCAGCAGCCAAGGGTTTGGTCTCTATGAGGCTTTCTTT CASSQGFGLYEAFF
- many TRBJ2-5 TRBV20-1 TGCAGTGCTAGGAGGCAGGCGGAAGAGACCCAGTACTTC CSARRQAEETQYF
- few TRBJ2-1 TRBV24-1 TGTGCCACCAGTGAAGGGCGTGGCTCGCACTTC CATSEGRGSHF
TRBD1 many TRBJ2-7 TRBV6-5 TGTGCCAGCAGTACCGGGACAGGGTACGAGCAGTACTTC CASSTGTGYEQYF
- many TRBJ2-2 TRBV27 TGTGCCAGCGCCTTATCTTGGGGGGACACCGGGGAGCTGTTTTTT CASALSWGDTGELFF
- many TRBJ1-2 TRBV29-1 TGCAGCGTTGATGGTGGCTACACCTTC CSVDGGYTF
- many TRBJ1-1 TRBV7-9 TGTGCCAGCAGCTTAGTGGGGAATGAAGCTTTCTTT CASSLVGNEAFF
TRBD1 many TRBJ2-5 TRBV18 TGTGCCAGCTCACCCGGACAGGACCCGGCCCAGTACTTC CASSPGQDPAQYF
- - TRBJ2-1 TRBV12-3/TRBV12-4 TGTGCCAGCAGCCTGCAGGGGGGGGTCGAAATCTTC CASSLQGGVEIF
TRBD2 few TRBJ2-2 TRBV18 TGTGCCAGCTCACCTGGACTAGGAGGCGGGGAGCTGTTTTTT CASSPGLGGGELFF
- few TRBJ2-7 TRBV20-1 TGCAGTGCTAGAGCAGGGTGGGGCTACGAGCAGTACTTC CSARAGWGYEQYF
- many TRBJ2-3 TRBV7-3 TGTGCCAGCAGGCTCCAGGGCGGAACTAGCACAGATACGCAGTATTTT CASRLQGGTSTDTQYF
- few TRBJ1-1 TRBV4-2 TGTGCCAGCAGCCAAGAAAGTTCAAGCCTTGAAGCTTTCTTT CASSQESSSLEAFF
- - TRBJ2-7 TRBV6-1 TGTGCCAGCAGTACTCTAGCGAAACCCACCTACGAGCAGTACTTC CASSTLAKPTYEQYF
TRBD2 - TRBJ2-1 TRBV4-3 TGCGCCAGCAGCCAGGGAGCGGGGACCACAATGAATGAGCAGTTCTTC CASSQGAGTTMNEQFF
TRBD1 few TRBJ2-6 TRBV6-6 TGTGCCAGCAGACCGGGACAGGGAAGATCTGGGGCCAACGTCCTGACTTTC CASRPGQGRSGANVLTF
- many TRBJ2-1 TRBV12-3/TRBV12-4 TGTGCCAGCAGTCCGAGGCCTCCCAAAGGGCACAATGAGCAGTTCTTC CASSPRPPKGHNEQFF
TRBD1 few TRBJ1-2 TRBV10-3 TGTGCCATCAGTGGGGGACAGGGGGCCAACTATGGCTACACCTTC CAISGGQGANYGYTF
- many TRBJ2-3 TRBV2 TGTGCCAGCGCAAAAACAGATACGCAGTATTTT CASAKTDTQYF
- few TRBJ2-3 TRBV20-1 TGCAGTGCCAGGACGGGGGAGACAGATACGCAGTATTTT CSARTGETDTQYF
- many TRBJ1-1 TRBV29-1 TGCAGCGTTGAGCGCGGGGGATATGAAGCTTTCTTT CSVERGGYEAFF
- few TRBJ1-5 TRBV18 TGTGCCAGCTCACCAGGGGCAGGGGCCCGAATAAATCAGCCCCAGCATTTT CASSPGAGARINQPQHF
- many TRBJ1-5 TRBV12-3/TRBV12-4 TGTGCCAGCAGTTCTCATGGGAATCAGCCCCAGCATTTT CASSSHGNQPQHF
- many TRBJ1-2 TRBV7-8 TGTGCCAGCAGCCAACTCACAGGGCTTAACTATGGCTACACCTTC CASSQLTGLNYGYTF
- many TRBJ2-7 TRBV2 TGTGCCAGCAGTGAATATTTGGGGGCTGGCTCCTACGAGCAGTACTTC CASSEYLGAGSYEQYF
TRBD2 many TRBJ2-3 TRBV6-1 TGTGCCACCACTAGCGGGGGGGCACCAGATACGCAGTATTTT CATTSGGAPDTQYF
TRBD1 many TRBJ1-5 TRBV20-1 TGCAGTGCTGGATCAGGGGACAGGAATCAGCCCCAGCATTTT CSAGSGDRNQPQHF
- - TRBJ2-3 TRBV7-6 TGTGCCAGCAGCCAGGGGTGGTCAGATACGCAGTATTTT CASSQGWSDTQYF
- few TRBJ1-4 TRBV5-6 TGTGCCAGCAGCCCGAGGGCGGTCGGAAAACTGTTTTTT CASSPRAVGKLFF
TRBD2 few TRBJ2-3 TRBV6-2/TRBV6-3 TGTGCCAGCACCGGCGGGGGGGGCACAGATACGCAGTATTTT CASTGGGGTDTQYF
- many TRBJ1-1 TRBV7-2 TGTGCCAGCAGCGTGCAGATTGAAGCTTTCTTT CASSVQIEAFF
TRBD1 many TRBJ1-3 TRBV29-1 TGCAGCGCCGAACTCTCGAGGGCAGGGGGACCGAGCTCTGGAAACACCATATATTTT CSAELSRAGGPSSGNTIYF
TRBD1 many TRBJ2-7 TRBV29-1 TGCAGCGTACTTACAGGGGTGAGCGCCTACGAGCAGTACTTC CSVLTGVSAYEQYF
- many TRBJ2-3 TRBV2 TGTGCCAGCATACCTGGCCCCCGGGGCACAGATACGCAGTATTTT CASIPGPRGTDTQYF
TRBD1 - TRBJ1-5 TRBV7-2 TGTGCCAGCGGTCGGGACAGGGGGACCAATCAGCCCCAGCATTTT CASGRDRGTNQPQHF
- few TRBJ1-1 TRBV20-1 TGCAGTGCTAGAGGACAGCCGGACACTGAAGCTTTCTTT CSARGQPDTEAFF
- - TRBJ1-2 TRBV20-1 TGCAGTGCTAGAGACCTCGCCCAGGGTCTCTATGGCTACACCTTC CSARDLAQGLYGYTF
- many TRBJ2-1 TRBV7-8 TGTGCCAGCAGCTTAGTCGCCGCAAATGAGCAGTTCTTC CASSLVAANEQFF
- many TRBJ1-5 TRBV9 TGTGCCAGCAGCGCCGGGGGAGGCAGCAATCAGCCCCAGCATTTT CASSAGGGSNQPQHF
TRBD1 many TRBJ2-5 TRBV25-1 TGTGCCACCTCGACAGGGGGGACCCAGTACTTC CATSTGGTQYF
- many TRBJ2-3 TRBV15 TGTGCCACCAGCTTGACCGACGGGCAAGCAGATACGCAGTATTTT CATSLTDGQADTQYF